In this sample, the clone carrying this TCR beta chain turned up many times. This entry comes from a study of T-cell reconstitution after alpha-beta-depleted transplantation in children. Unique molecular identifiers were built into the TCRbeta library. TCRdb independently ran MiXCR on the PCR reads; one entry per CDR3 protein. The sample holds 490,000 or so distinct CDR3 sequences, roughly an eighth seen once. V was cut by 6 bases and J by 3 bases, with 13 bases left in between. Germline lookup yields CDR1 DFQATT and CDR2 SNEGSKA (reference sequence). The CDR3 runs to 13 residues. Source: PBMCs from the stem cell graft donor, taken from the stem cell graft. This clonotype was obtained from a human donor who donated a stem cell graft to a child with combined immunodeficiency. This chain uses TRBV20-1 with TRBJ2-3; D is possibly TRBD2 (5 bases). CDR3 in amino acids: CSARAEGTDTQYF. CDR3 in DNA: TGCAGTGCCCGAGCGGAAGGTACAGATACGCAGTATTTT.